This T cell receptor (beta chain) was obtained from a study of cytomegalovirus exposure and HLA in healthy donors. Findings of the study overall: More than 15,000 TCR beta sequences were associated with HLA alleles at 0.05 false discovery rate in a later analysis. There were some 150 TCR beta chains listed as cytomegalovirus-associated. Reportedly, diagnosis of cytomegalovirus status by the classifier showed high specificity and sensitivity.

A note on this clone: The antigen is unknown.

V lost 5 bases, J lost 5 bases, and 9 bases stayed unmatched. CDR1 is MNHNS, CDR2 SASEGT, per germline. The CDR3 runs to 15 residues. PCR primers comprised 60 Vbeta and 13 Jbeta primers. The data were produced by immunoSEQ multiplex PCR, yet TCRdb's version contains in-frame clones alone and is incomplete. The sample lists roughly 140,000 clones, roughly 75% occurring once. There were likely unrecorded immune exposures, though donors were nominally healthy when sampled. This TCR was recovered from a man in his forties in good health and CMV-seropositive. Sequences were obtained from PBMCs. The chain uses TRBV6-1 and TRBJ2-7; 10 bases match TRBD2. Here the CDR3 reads CASSQQREGVHEQYF. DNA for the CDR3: TGTGCCAGCAGTCAGCAGCGGGAGGGAGTCCACGAGCAGTACTTC.